This T cell receptor beta chain was recorded in a study of shared clonotypes between healthy human individuals. General study points: Only blood samples were collected, and tissue repertoires likely differ.

The split of CD4+ cells yielded CD45RA+ naive and CD45RA-negative memory subsets. Per the germline V gene, CDR1 is SGHTA and CDR2 is FQGNSA. CDR3 length: 15 amino acids. Trimming took 3 bases from V and 6 from J, leaving 17 bases between them. The deep-level immunoSEQ assay was used. Per the study methods: ImmunoSEQ output lacked quality scores and full-length reads, limiting matched filtering. Profiling relied on immunoSEQ multiplex PCR, and the TCRdb table lists in-frame clones only, not all of them. The D gene and trimming were derived from the DNA, and the V and J assignments and clone size from that table. The sample comprises about 2 million clones, roughly 94% of which are singletons, and around 0.13% rests with the top ten. About this clone: Antigen unknown.

The chain links TRBV7-2 to TRBJ1-1; no clear D gene. Input material: naive CD4+ T cells sorted from blood. Subset described: CD45RA+ positively selected. This clonotype originated in a man aged 18 to 29 in good health. The DNA of the CDR3 is TGTGCCAGCAGCTTTCAGGCTCACCCGGTCGCTGAAGCTTTCTTT. This translates into CASSFQAHPVAEAFF. The complete variable domain, with remaining parts taken from reference TRBV7-2 and TRBJ1-1, reads GAGVSQSPSNKVTEKGKDVELRCDPISGHTALYWYRQSLGQGLEFLIYFQGNSAPDKSGLPSDRFSAERTGGSVSTLTIQRTQQEDSAVYLCASSFQAHPVAEAFFGQGTRLTVV.